This T cell receptor beta chain was identified in a study of blood T cell repertoires in COVID-19. On the study more broadly: The study drew acute and convalescent COVID-19 samples from the United States, Italy and Spain. T cells, B-cell-depleted T cells, or PBMCs provided the cDNA or gDNA that served as material.

Original methodology: From reference gene primer amplification, estimates of nucleated cell counts were derived. The data were produced by immunoSEQ multiplex PCR, yet TCRdb's version contains in-frame clones alone and is incomplete. V and J calls and clone size come straight from that table; D and trimming were deduced from the DNA. The table lists about 150,000 clones, roughly 84% of them singletons. V trimming: 6 bases; J trimming: 3 bases; junction bases outside the gene matches: 7. The CDR3 totals 14 residues. Germline V gene lookup returns CDR1 KGHSH and CDR2 LQKENI. The rearrangement joins TRBV18 to TRBJ1-1; 7 nucleotides line up with TRBD1. The source is a man aged 55 to 70 with COVID-19, enrolled during active disease. The sequenced sample was peripheral blood. The chain's CDR3 is CASSPTGVDTEAFF. The DNA of the CDR3 is TGTGCCAGCTCTCCAACAGGGGTCGACACTGAAGCTTTCTTT.